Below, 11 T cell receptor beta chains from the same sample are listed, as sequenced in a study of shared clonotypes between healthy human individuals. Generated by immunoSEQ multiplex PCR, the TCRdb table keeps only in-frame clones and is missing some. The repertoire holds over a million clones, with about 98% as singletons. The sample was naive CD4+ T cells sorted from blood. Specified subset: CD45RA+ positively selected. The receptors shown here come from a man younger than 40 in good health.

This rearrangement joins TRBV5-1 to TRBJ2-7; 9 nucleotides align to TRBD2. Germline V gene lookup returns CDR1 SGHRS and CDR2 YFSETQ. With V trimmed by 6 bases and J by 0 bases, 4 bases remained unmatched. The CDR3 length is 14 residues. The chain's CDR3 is CASTRSGSSYEQYF. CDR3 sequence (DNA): TGCGCCAGCACCCGTAGCGGGAGCTCCTACGAGCAGTACTTC.

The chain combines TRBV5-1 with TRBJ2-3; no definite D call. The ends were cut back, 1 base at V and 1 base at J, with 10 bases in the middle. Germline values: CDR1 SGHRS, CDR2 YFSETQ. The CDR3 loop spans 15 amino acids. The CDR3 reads CASSLYGDGTDTQYF. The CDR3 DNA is TGCGCCAGCAGCTTGTATGGTGATGGCACAGATACGCAGTATTTT.

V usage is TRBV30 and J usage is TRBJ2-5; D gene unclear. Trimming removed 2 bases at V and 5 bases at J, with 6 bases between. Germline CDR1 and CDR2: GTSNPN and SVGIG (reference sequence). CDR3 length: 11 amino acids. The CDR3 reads CAWSNLETQYF. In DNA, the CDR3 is TGTGCCTGGAGTAACCTCGAGACCCAGTACTTC. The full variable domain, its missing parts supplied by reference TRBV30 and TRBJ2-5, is SQTIHQWPATLVQPVGSPLSLECTVEGTSNPNLYWYRQAAGRGLQLLFYSVGIGQISSEVPQNLSASRPQDRQFILSSKKLLLSDSGFYLCAWSNLETQYFGPGTRLLVL.

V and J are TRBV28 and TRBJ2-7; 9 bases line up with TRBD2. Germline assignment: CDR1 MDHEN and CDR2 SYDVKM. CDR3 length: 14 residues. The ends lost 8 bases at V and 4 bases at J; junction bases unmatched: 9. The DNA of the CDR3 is TGTGCCAGCGGAATAGTGACTAGCGGTTACGAGCAGTACTTC. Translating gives CASGIVTSGYEQYF.

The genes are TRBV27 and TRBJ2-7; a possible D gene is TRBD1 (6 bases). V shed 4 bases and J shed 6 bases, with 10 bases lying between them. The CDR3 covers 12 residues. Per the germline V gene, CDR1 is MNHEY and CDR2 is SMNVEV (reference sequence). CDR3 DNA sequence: TGTGCCAGCAGTTGGCTCAGGGGCGAGCAGTACTTC. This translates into CASSWLRGEQYF.

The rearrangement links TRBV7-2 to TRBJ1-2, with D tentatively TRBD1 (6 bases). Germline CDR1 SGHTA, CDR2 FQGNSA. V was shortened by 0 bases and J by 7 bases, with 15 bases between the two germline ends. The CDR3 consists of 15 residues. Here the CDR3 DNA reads TGTGCCAGCAGCTTAGCTGGGGGGGCGATAGGTGGCTACACCTTC. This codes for CASSLAGGAIGGYTF.

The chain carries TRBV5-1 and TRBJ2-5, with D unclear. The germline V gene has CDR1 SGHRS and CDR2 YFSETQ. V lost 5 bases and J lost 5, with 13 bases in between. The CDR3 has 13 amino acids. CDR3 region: CASSLGQSETQYF. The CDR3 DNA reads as TGCGCCAGCAGTCTCGGGCAGTCGGAGACCCAGTACTTC.

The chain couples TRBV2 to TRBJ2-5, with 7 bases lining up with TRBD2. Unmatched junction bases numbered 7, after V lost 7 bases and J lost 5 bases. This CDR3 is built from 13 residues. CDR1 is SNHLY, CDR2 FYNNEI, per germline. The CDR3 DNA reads TGTGCCAGCACCGGAATAGCGGGCGAGACCCAGTACTTC. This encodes CASTGIAGETQYF. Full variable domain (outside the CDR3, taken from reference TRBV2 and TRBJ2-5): EPEVTQTPSHQVTQMGQEVILRCVPISNHLYFYWYRQILGQKVEFLVSFYNNEISEKSEIFDDQFSVERPDGSNFTLKIRSTKLEDSAMYFCASTGIAGETQYFGPGTRLLVL.

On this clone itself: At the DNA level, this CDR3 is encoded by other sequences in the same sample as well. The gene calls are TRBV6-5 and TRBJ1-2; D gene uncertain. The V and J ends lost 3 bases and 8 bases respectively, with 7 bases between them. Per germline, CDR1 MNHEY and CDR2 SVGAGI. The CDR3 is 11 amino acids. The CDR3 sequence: CASSYPGGYTF. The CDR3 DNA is TGTGCCAGCAGTTATCCCGGGGGCTACACCTTC.

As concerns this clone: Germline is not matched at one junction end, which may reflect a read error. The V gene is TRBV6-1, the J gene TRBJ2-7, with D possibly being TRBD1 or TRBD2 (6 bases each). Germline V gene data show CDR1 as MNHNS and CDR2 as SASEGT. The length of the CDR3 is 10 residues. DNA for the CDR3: TGTGCCAGCAGCGGGGGCTATCCCGTCTTC. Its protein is CASSGGYPVF.

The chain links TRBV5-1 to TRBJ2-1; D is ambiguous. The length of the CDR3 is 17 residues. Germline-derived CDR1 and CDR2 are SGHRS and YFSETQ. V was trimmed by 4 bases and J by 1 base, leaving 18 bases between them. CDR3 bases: TGCGCCAGCAGCCTAACGCCCCGTCCCCCTTCCTACAATGAGCAGTTCTTC. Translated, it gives CASSLTPRPPSYNEQFF.